This T cell receptor (beta chain) appears in the sequencing data of a study of T-cell memory formation after mild COVID-19. Study-level information: TCR clustering was largely donor specific. General observations from the study: CD4+ contracting clones were found mainly in CM and EM, and CD8+ ones in EMRA. Memory from before infection featured some responding clones, which suggests cross-reactive memory joined.

Libraries for TCRalpha and TCRbeta carried sample barcodes and unique molecular identifiers via 5'RACE. TCRdb analysed the 5' RACE reads with MiXCR anew, one entry per CDR3 protein. The sample yields fewer than 450,000 distinct CDR3 sequences, approximately 24% seen once. This clonotype was counted only a few times. Its target is unknown. Germline CDR1 and CDR2: SEHNR and FQNEAQ (reference sequence). V lost 5 bases, J lost 4 bases, and 14 bases lay in between. This CDR3 spans 14 amino acids. Source material: PBMCs or a T cell subset sorted from them (not recorded which). This TCR derives from an adult woman who had mild COVID-19 (a few samples of this study predate the infection). Cell type and time point are not known. The V and J genes are TRBV7-9 and TRBJ1-1, with D maybe TRBD1 (5 bases). Here the CDR3 reads CASSPGRRGTEAFF. The CDR3, as DNA: TGTGCCAGCAGCCCCGGACGGAGGGGCACTGAAGCTTTCTTT.